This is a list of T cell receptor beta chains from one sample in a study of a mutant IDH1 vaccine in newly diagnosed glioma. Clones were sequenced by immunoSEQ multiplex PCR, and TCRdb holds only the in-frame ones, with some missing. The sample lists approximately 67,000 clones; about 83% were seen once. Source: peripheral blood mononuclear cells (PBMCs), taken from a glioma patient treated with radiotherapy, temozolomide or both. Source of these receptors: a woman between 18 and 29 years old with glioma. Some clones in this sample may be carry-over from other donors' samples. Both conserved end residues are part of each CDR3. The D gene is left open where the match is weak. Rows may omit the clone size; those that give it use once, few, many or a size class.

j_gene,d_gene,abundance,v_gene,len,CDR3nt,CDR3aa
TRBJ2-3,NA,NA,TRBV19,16,TGTGCCAGTAGTAGCGGAGGGGGGCTCAAAACAGATACGCAGTATTTT,CASSSGGGLKTDTQYF
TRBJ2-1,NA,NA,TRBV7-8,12,TGTGCCAGCAGCTTTAACGGGATTGAGCAGTTCTTC,CASSFNGIEQFF
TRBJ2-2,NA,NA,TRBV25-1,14,TGTGCCAGCAGTCAAACAGGGTTCACCGGGGAGCTGTTTTTT,CASSQTGFTGELFF
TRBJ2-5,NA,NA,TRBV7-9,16,TGTGCCAGCAGCTTAGTCACAGCAGGGCGTCTAGAGACCCAGTACTTC,CASSLVTAGRLETQYF
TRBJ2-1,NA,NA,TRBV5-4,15,TGTGCCAGCAGCTTGGAGGCGGGGGCGTACAATGAGCAGTTCTTC,CASSLEAGAYNEQFF
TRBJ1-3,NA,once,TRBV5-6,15,TGTGCCAGCAGTTCTACGGGACTCTCTGGAAACACCATATATTTT,CASSSTGLSGNTIYF
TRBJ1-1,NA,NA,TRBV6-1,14,TGTGCCAGCAGTGAAGGGGGGTACCGGGGTGAAGCTTTCTTT,CASSEGGYRGEAFF
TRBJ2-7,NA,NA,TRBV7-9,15,TGTGCCAGCAGCTTAGGCCAGGTTCCTCCCCGCGAGCAGTACTTC,CASSLGQVPPREQYF
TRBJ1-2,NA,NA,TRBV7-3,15,TGTGCCAGCAGCCTTACTCAAACGGGGTACTATGGCTACACCTTC,CASSLTQTGYYGYTF
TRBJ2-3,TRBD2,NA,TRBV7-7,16,TGTGCTAGCAGCCCCAAGGCGGCGGGAGGCGCAGATACGCAGTATTTT,CASSPKAAGGADTQYF
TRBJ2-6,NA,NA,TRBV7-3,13,TGTGCCAGCAGCCCCGTGGGGGCCAACGTCCTGACTTTC,CASSPVGANVLTF
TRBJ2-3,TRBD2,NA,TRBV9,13,TGTGCCAGCAGCGTATCTAGCGGGGATACGCAGTATTTT,CASSVSSGDTQYF
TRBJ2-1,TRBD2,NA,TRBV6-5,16,TGTGCCAGCAGTTACCTTGCAGCGGGAGTACGCAATGAGCAGTTCTTC,CASSYLAAGVRNEQFF
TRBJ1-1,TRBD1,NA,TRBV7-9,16,TGTGCCAGCAGCTCCCTTCCGACAGGGACGAACACTGAAGCTTTCTTT,CASSSLPTGTNTEAFF
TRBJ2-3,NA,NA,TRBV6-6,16,TGTGCCAGCAGCTCTATGCAGGTCCCCGGTGAAGATACGCAGTATTTT,CASSSMQVPGEDTQYF
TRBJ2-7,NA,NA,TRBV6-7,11,TGTGCCAGCCTGCCGGGGGTTGAGCAGTACTTC,CASLPGVEQYF
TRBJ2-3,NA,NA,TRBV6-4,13,TGTGCCAGCAGGCCCACAGGAACAGATACGCAGTATTTT,CASRPTGTDTQYF
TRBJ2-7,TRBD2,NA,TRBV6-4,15,TGTGCCAGCAGTGCCCTCGCCGGCGGGAGGTACGAGCAGTACTTC,CASSALAGGRYEQYF
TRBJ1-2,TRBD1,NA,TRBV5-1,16,TGCGCCAGCAGCCCTCGACAGGGGGCCTTCGACTATGGCTACACCTTC,CASSPRQGAFDYGYTF
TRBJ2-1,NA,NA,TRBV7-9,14,TGTGCCAGCAGCTTAGACAGGAGGGAAAATGAGCAGTTCTTC,CASSLDRRENEQFF
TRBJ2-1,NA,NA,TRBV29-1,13,TGCAGCGTTGAAAAAGGGCTGGGCAATGAGCAGTTCTTC,CSVEKGLGNEQFF
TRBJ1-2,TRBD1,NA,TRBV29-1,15,TGCAGCGTCGCCGGGACAGGGGTCTCATCGCGTGGCTACACCTTC,CSVAGTGVSSRGYTF
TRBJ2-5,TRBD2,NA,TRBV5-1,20,TGCGCCAGCAGCTTCAATGGCCCCGGGACTAGCGGGAGAGCATTAGAGACCCAGTACTTC,CASSFNGPGTSGRALETQYF
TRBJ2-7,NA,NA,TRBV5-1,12,TGCGCCAGCAGCTCGACGCTTTACGAGCAGTACTTC,CASSSTLYEQYF
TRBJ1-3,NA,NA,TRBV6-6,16,TGTGCCAGCAGTCCCCCAGGAGGTCCTGGGTCGAACACCATATATTTT,CASSPPGGPGSNTIYF
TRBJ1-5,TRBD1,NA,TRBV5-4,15,TGTGCCAGCAGCTTTTCAGGGGGCGACAATCAGCCCCAGCATTTT,CASSFSGGDNQPQHF
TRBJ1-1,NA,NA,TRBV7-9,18,TGTGCCAGCAGCATTAGAGGACAGACGATATTACAGAACACTGAAGCTTTCTTT,CASSIRGQTILQNTEAFF
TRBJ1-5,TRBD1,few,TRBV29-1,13,TGCAGCGTTGAGGGACAGGGGGATCAGCCCCAGCATTTT,CSVEGQGDQPQHF
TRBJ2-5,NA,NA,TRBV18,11,TGTGCCAGCTCACCACGCGAGACCCAGTACTTC,CASSPRETQYF
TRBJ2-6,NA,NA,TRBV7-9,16,TGTGCCAGCAGCTTAGCTGGTAGCTCTGGGGCCAACGTCCTGACTTTC,CASSLAGSSGANVLTF
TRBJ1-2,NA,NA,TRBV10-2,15,TGCGCCAGCAGTAAGGGGAATACAGGGATGTATGGCTACACCTTC,CASSKGNTGMYGYTF
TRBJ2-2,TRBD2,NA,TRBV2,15,TGTGCCAGCAGCCGAGCGGGGGAGCCCACCGGGGAGCTGTTTTTT,CASSRAGEPTGELFF
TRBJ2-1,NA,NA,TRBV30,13,TGTGCCTGGAGTAGGACTAACTACAATGAGCAGTTCTTC,CAWSRTNYNEQFF
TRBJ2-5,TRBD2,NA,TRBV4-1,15,TGCGCCAGCAGCCCCGGGGGCGGGAGGGGAGAGACCCAGTACTTC,CASSPGGGRGETQYF
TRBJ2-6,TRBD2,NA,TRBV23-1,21,TGCGCCAGCAGTCCGACCCCGAAGGCCGGGACTAGGATCTCTGGGGCCAACGTCCTGACTTTC,CASSPTPKAGTRISGANVLTF
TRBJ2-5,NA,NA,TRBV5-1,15,TGCGCCAGCAGCTTGGCTCAGGGAACCCAAGAGACCCAGTACTTC,CASSLAQGTQETQYF